This is a list of T cell receptor beta chains from one sample in a study of blood T cell repertoires in COVID-19. Profiling relied on immunoSEQ multiplex PCR, and the TCRdb table lists in-frame clones only, not all of them. The sample has approximately 47,000 clones, 75% to 90% seen once. The specimen was peripheral blood. These receptors all stem from a human donor with active COVID-19. The donor label of this sample is uncertain. Each CDR3 is given with its conserved first and last residue. D genes are given only for firm matches. Clone size is stated in some rows and not others, as once, few, many or a class when expanded.

size | D | J | V | CDR3 | DNA
- | - | TRBJ1-2 | TRBV7-9 | CASSTGKGGSLAYGYTF | TGTGCCAGCAGCACAGGCAAAGGAGGGAGCTTGGCCTATGGCTACACCTTC
few | - | TRBJ2-5 | TRBV19 | CASSIGLRGQETQYF | TGTGCCAGTAGTATTGGACTACGGGGGCAAGAGACCCAGTACTTC
- | - | TRBJ2-3 | TRBV2 | CASRETGVNTDTQYF | TGTGCCAGCAGGGAGACGGGGGTTAACACAGATACGCAGTATTTT
- | - | TRBJ2-3 | TRBV10-3 | CAISGSTDTQYF | TGTGCCATCAGCGGTAGCACAGATACGCAGTATTTT
- | TRBD1 | TRBJ2-2 | TRBV6-6 | CASRIRQGTGELFF | TGTGCCAGCAGGATCAGACAGGGCACCGGGGAGCTGTTTTTT
- | TRBD2 | TRBJ2-7 | TRBV3-1/TRBV3-2 | CASSSSGNAYEQYF | TGTGCCAGCAGCTCTAGCGGGAATGCCTACGAGCAGTACTTC
- | TRBD2 | TRBJ2-1 | TRBV7-8 | CASSLGGLSLAGGYNEQFF | TGTGCCAGCAGCTTAGGGGGACTCTCGTTAGCGGGAGGATACAATGAGCAGTTCTTC
- | - | TRBJ1-3 | TRBV7-2 | CASSFYTGVSGNTIYF | TGTGCCAGCAGCTTTTACACCGGGGTCTCTGGAAACACCATATATTTT
once | - | TRBJ2-7 | TRBV3-1/TRBV3-2 | CASSLQGNPYEQYF | TGTGCCAGCAGCCTACAGGGTAACCCCTACGAGCAGTACTTC
- | TRBD2 | TRBJ2-1 | TRBV3-1/TRBV3-2 | CASNSPGGPYNEQFF | TGTGCCAGCAACAGTCCGGGGGGACCCTACAATGAGCAGTTCTTC
- | - | TRBJ1-6 | TRBV10-1 | CASSDGAGMVLHF | TGCGCCAGCAGTGATGGTGCAGGCATGGTCCTCCACTTT
- | TRBD2 | TRBJ2-3 | TRBV27 | CASSWRGGPDTQYF | TGTGCCAGCAGCTGGCGGGGGGGCCCAGATACGCAGTATTTT
- | - | TRBJ2-1 | TRBV7-9 | CASSLVPGNKDNEQFF | TGTGCCAGCAGCTTAGTCCCAGGGAACAAGGACAATGAGCAGTTCTTC
- | - | TRBJ1-1 | TRBV28 | CASSSDRRNTEAFF | TGTGCCAGCAGTTCCGACAGGAGGAACACTGAAGCTTTCTTT
- | - | TRBJ2-5 | TRBV7-3 | CASSLGRQETQYF | TGTGCCAGCAGCTTAGGGCGCCAAGAGACCCAGTACTTC
- | TRBD1 | TRBJ1-2 | TRBV5-4 | CASSEPGGYGYTF | TGTGCCAGCAGCGAGCCAGGGGGGTATGGCTACACCTTC
- | - | TRBJ1-4 | TRBV28 | CASSFDQEATNEKLFF | TGTGCCAGCAGTTTTGATCAGGAAGCAACTAATGAAAAACTGTTTTTT
- | TRBD1 | TRBJ2-1 | TRBV27 | CASNTQGKVNEQFF | TGTGCCAGCAATACACAGGGGAAGGTCAATGAGCAGTTCTTC
- | - | TRBJ1-5 | TRBV4-2 | CASSRSTGDDQPQHF | TGTGCCAGCAGCCGTTCGACAGGCGACGATCAGCCCCAGCATTTT
- | - | TRBJ2-7 | TRBV27 | CASSWDSGGYEQYF | TGTGCCAGCAGTTGGGATTCCGGGGGCTACGAGCAGTACTTC
once | TRBD1 | TRBJ1-6 | TRBV9 | CASSAGTGNLSPLHF | TGTGCCAGCAGCGCAGGGACAGGGAATCTTTCACCCCTCCACTTT
- | - | TRBJ2-7 | TRBV28 | CASSSPGRTDEQYF | TGTGCCAGCAGTTCCCCCGGGAGAACCGACGAGCAGTACTTC
once | - | TRBJ1-5 | TRBV5-1 | CASSYGGNQPQHF | TGCGCCAGCAGCTACGGGGGCAATCAGCCCCAGCATTTT
- | TRBD2 | TRBJ2-3 | TRBV9 | CASSARGGSTDTQYF | TGTGCCAGCAGCGCGCGGGGGGGTAGCACAGATACGCAGTATTTT
- | TRBD1 | TRBJ2-1 | TRBV7-2 | CASSGRDRGRNEQFF | TGTGCCAGCAGCGGTCGGGACAGGGGAAGAAATGAGCAGTTCTTC
- | TRBD1 | TRBJ2-6 | TRBV19 | CASSLQGAGANVLTF | TGTGCCAGTAGTCTACAGGGGGCTGGGGCCAACGTCCTGACTTTC
- | - | TRBJ2-7 | TRBV18 | CASSPETTSSYEQYF | TGTGCCAGCTCACCCGAAACAACCAGCTCCTACGAGCAGTACTTC
- | TRBD2 | TRBJ2-1 | TRBV27 | CASSFRVLAGEFNEQFF | TGTGCCAGCAGTTTTAGGGTCCTAGCGGGAGAATTCAATGAGCAGTTCTTC
- | TRBD2 | TRBJ2-5 | TRBV7-9 | CASSGSGGETQYF | TGTGCCAGCAGCGGCAGCGGGGGCGAGACCCAGTACTTC
- | - | TRBJ2-1 | TRBV2 | CASSVAGGNEQFF | TGTGCCAGCAGTGTGGCAGGGGGGAATGAGCAGTTCTTC
once | - | TRBJ1-1 | TRBV2 | CASSDFWAGTEAFF | TGTGCCAGCAGTGACTTTTGGGCGGGCACTGAAGCTTTCTTT
- | TRBD2 | TRBJ2-1 | TRBV5-6 | CASSPGTSNEQFF | TGTGCCAGCAGTCCCGGGACTAGCAATGAGCAGTTCTTC
- | - | TRBJ2-2 | TRBV29-1 | CSVVAGELFF | TGCAGCGTTGTAGCCGGGGAGCTGTTTTTT
- | - | TRBJ2-4 | TRBV28 | CASRPGIQYF | TGTGCCAGCAGACCAGGTATTCAGTACTTC
- | TRBD2 | TRBJ2-7 | TRBV20-1 | CSASRTSGSYEQYF | TGCAGTGCTAGTCGGACTAGCGGATCCTACGAGCAGTACTTC
- | TRBD1 | TRBJ2-7 | TRBV5-1 | CASSFRDSWTEQYF | TGCGCCAGCAGCTTCCGGGACAGCTGGACCGAGCAGTACTTC
medium-sized | - | TRBJ1-5 | TRBV5-3 | CARRLGHDRGPQHF | TGTGCCAGAAGGTTAGGACACGACCGAGGGCCCCAGCATTTT
- | - | TRBJ2-5 | TRBV9 | CASSQGTGRETQYF | TGTGCCAGCAGCCAGGGGACGGGGAGAGAGACCCAGTACTTC
- | TRBD2 | TRBJ2-7 | TRBV5-4 | CASSLASGRMVNEQYF | TGTGCCAGCAGCTTGGCTAGCGGGAGGATGGTTAACGAGCAGTACTTC
- | - | TRBJ2-1 | TRBV5-1 | CASSLATNNEQFF | TGCGCCAGCAGCTTGGCCACTAACAATGAGCAGTTCTTC
once | TRBD2 | TRBJ2-1 | TRBV29-1 | CTQIRASGYEQFF | TGCACCCAGATAAGGGCTAGCGGTTATGAGCAGTTCTTC
- | TRBD1 | TRBJ1-4 | TRBV10-3 | CAIGDRFREKLFF | TGTGCCATCGGGGACAGGTTTAGAGAAAAACTGTTTTTT
few | - | TRBJ2-7 | TRBV11-3 | CASSSDDRSGQYF | TGTGCCAGCAGCTCCGACGACAGGTCCGGGCAGTACTTC
once | TRBD1 | TRBJ1-4 | TRBV18 | CASSPLQGADEKLFF | TGTGCCAGCTCACCCCTACAGGGGGCGGACGAAAAACTGTTTTTT
- | - | TRBJ2-3 | TRBV20-1 | CSASVPSEGSTDTQYF | TGCAGTGCTAGTGTCCCCTCTGAGGGTAGCACAGATACGCAGTATTTT
- | TRBD1 | TRBJ1-5 | TRBV2 | CASRQGAQGQPQHF | TGTGCCAGTAGACAGGGGGCTCAAGGACAGCCCCAGCATTTT
- | - | TRBJ1-5 | TRBV23-1 | CASSQSRSDPEGNQPQHF | TGCGCCAGCAGTCAATCCAGATCTGACCCGGAGGGCAATCAGCCCCAGCATTTT
- | - | TRBJ1-2 | TRBV9 | CASSPMGSGVEYGYTF | TGTGCCAGCAGCCCCATGGGTTCGGGGGTTGAGTATGGCTACACCTTC
- | TRBD1 | TRBJ1-1 | TRBV7-9 | CASSFGGSHRGTEAFF | TGTGCCAGCAGCTTCGGAGGCAGCCACAGGGGCACTGAAGCTTTCTTT
few | TRBD1 | TRBJ2-2 | TRBV27 | CASSPDRENTGELFF | TGTGCCAGCAGTCCGGACAGGGAAAACACCGGGGAGCTGTTTTTT
- | - | TRBJ2-7 | TRBV18 | CASSPPEGSYEQYF | TGTGCCAGCTCACCACCGGAGGGTTCCTACGAGCAGTACTTC
- | - | TRBJ2-7 | TRBV6-6 | CASSYSQGSSYEQYF | TGTGCCAGCAGTTACTCTCAGGGAAGCTCCTACGAGCAGTACTTC
- | - | TRBJ2-1 | TRBV3-1/TRBV3-2 | CASSQEYGRGDYNEQFF | TGTGCCAGCAGCCAAGAGTACGGGAGAGGCGACTACAATGAGCAGTTCTTC